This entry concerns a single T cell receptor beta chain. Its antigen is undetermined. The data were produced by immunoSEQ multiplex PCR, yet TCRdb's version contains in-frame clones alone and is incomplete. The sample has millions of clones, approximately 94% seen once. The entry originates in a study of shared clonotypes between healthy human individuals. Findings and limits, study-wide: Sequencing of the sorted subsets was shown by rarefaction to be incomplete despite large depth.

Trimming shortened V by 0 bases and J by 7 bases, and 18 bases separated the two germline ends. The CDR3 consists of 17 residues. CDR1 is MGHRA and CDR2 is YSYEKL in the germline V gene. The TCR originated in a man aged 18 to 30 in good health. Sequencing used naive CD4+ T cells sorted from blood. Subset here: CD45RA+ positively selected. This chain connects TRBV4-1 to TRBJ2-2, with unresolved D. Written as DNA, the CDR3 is TGCGCCAGCAGCCAAGATCTGGGGTATGGGGTAGTCGGGGAGCTGTTTTTT. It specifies CASSQDLGYGVVGELFF.